This T cell receptor beta chain originates from a study of blood T cell repertoires in COVID-19 (dated by TCRdb to about 2020). Regarding the research as a whole: Collaborator samples came from the United States, Italy and Spain and covered acute and convalescent phases of COVID-19. A freely available public database, intended as a resource for researchers studying the immune response to SARS-CoV-2, is where the repertoires were released. Samples were obtained from the ongoing ImmuneRACE study (first 160 participants) and from roughly 1,300 subjects provided by 6 global collaborators. Sample metadata almost always included a de-identified subject ID, COVID-19 status, age in years and sex. Subjects who had been exposed to COVID-19, were actively infected with it, or had recovered from it provided the deeply sampled blood TCRbeta repertoires that made up the dataset. The material from the prospective study consisted of cDNA or gDNA derived from T cells, B-cell-depleted T cells, or PBMCs. HLA class I and class II types, where available, came from metadata supplied by the sample provider rather than from assay-based typing.

Germline trimming: 2 bases from V, 0 bases from J; junction bases outside gene matches: 10. The CDR3, from cysteine to phenylalanine, totals 17 residues. The retained sequence is limited to the CDR3, 51 bases, with the frame set at the first base. The germline V gene yields SGDLS for CDR1 and YYNGEE for CDR2. Enrolling through a virtual design, the prospective study's participants ranged in age from roughly 18 to 95 years and lived across 20 to 30 United States geographic areas. In the prospective study, participants were assigned to cohorts based on the clinical history participants reported in a screening survey and a study questionnaire. Recovered participants in ImmuneRACE Cohort 3 were defined as having two consecutive negative NP/OP PCR tests, clearance from a healthcare professional, or resolution of symptoms. In the prospective study, whole blood, serum and a nasopharyngeal or oropharyngeal swab were collected from each participant by mobile phlebotomists. Prospective study participants could optionally give additional blood draws and questionnaires over an approximately two-month period. Before DNA extraction, blood samples from the prospective study were shipped at room temperature or frozen.

TCRbeta CDR3 regions were amplified from genomic DNA by means of the immunoSEQ Assay, a bias-controlled multiplex PCR. Per the source publication's procedure: The number of nucleated cells in each sample was estimated from the amplification of reference gene primers within the assay. Sequence reads were collapsed and filtered to measure the absolute abundance of every unique TCRbeta CDR3 rearrangement. For each sample, productive Simpson clonality was calculated by taking the square root of Simpson's diversity index across productive rearrangements. TCRdb provides this immuneACCESS table in a form limited to in-frame rearrangements. Some clones are lacking; in checked studies, under half of them reflect an unresolved V gene, and why the rest are absent is not known. V and J calls and clone size follow that table, whereas D and trimming were derived from the DNA. Here the sample has some 97,000 clones; 65% to 90% occur a single time. Together, the top ten hold 2.7% of the sample.

Worth noting for this clone: Its antigen specificity is not known. Within one base of it there is no much larger clone, and no base qualities were kept.

Results and caveats for the whole study, not just this receptor: The amount of clinical and demographic metadata varied by source and participant and was provided uncurated.

The receptor's source is a woman aged 45-59 years who had recovered from COVID-19. Specimen: PBMCs or T cells enriched from blood (not recorded which). The chain is encoded by TRBV9 joined to TRBJ2-5, and 7 bases in between align with TRBD2. The nucleotides read TGTGCCAGCAGCGTGGGGACTAAGGCGTCGTACCAAGAGACCCAGTACTTC. Its protein reads: CASSVGTKASYQETQYF.